Following are 8 T cell receptor beta chains from one sample sequenced in a study of tumor-infiltrating lymphocytes in oesophageal squamous cell carcinoma. MiXCR was run by TCRdb on the PCR reads, yielding one entry per CDR3 protein. The sample contains 10,000 to 15,000 distinct CDR3 sequences, about 55% of which appear only once. Sequenced sample: esophageal tumor tissue. The source of these receptors is a female donor with esophageal squamous cell carcinoma.

This rearrangement joins TRBV28 to TRBJ2-1; possible D gene TRBD2, 6 bases. The J call may be wrong; the DNA end is better matched by TRBJ2-5. CDR1 is MDHEN and CDR2 is SYDVKM in the germline V gene. The CDR3 sequence is 19 residues long. The CDR3 here is CASSFGPRTTLAVQETQYF. CDR3 bases: TGTGCCAGCAGTTTTGGCCCCCGAACGACCTTAGCGGTACAAGAGACCCAGTACTTC.

In its sample, this clonotype was seen a few times. This chain links TRBV12-3 or TRBV12-4 with TRBJ2-5; tentative D call: TRBD2 (5 bases). Between the trimmed V and J ends, which lost 1 base and 3 bases, there was a span of 6 bases. This CDR3 has 13 residues. The CDR3 loop is CASSLGGEETQYF. CDR3 in DNA: TGTGCCAGCAGTTTAGGGGGAGAAGAGACCCAGTACTTC.

The sample holds a few counts of this clonotype. This sequence joins TRBV12-3 or TRBV12-4 and TRBJ2-5; TRBD2 agrees at 11 bases. Judging by the DNA end, TRBJ2-1 fits better; the J call may be wrong. The CDR3 has 18 residues. CDR3 sequence (DNA): TGTGCCAGCAGCTCTTTGGGGGCTAGCGGGAGGTACTACAATGAGCAGTTCTTC. The encoded protein is CASSSLGASGRYYNEQFF.

This clonotype appeared a few times. The CDR3 region has the DNA TGTGCCAGCACCCTCCCCCCCCGCCTAGCGGGAGGGCTTGATACGCAGTATTTT. This encodes CASTLPPRLAGGLDTQYF. The J gene is TRBJ2-3, the V gene TRBV7-6; 12 bases align to TRBD2. After removal of 7 bases from V and 6 bases from J, the junction contained 17 bases not matched to a gene. Germline assignment: CDR1 SGHVS and CDR2 FNYEAQ. The CDR3 has 18 residues.

This clonotype appeared once. V and J are TRBV5-1 and TRBJ2-5; D uncertain. The end of the DNA fits TRBJ1-2 better, so the J call may be wrong. CDR3 length equals 13 residues. CDR1 is SGHRS, CDR2 YFSETQ, per germline. CDR3 protein: CASSFQENYGYTF. The CDR3 DNA reads as TGCGCCAGCAGCTTCCAGGAGAACTATGGCTACACCTTC.

The table lists this clonotype with a count of one. The chain is built from TRBV11-2 and TRBJ1-1; tentatively, D is TRBD1 (5 bases). Germline V CDR1 and CDR2: SGHAT, FQNNGV. Trimming cost V 4 bases and J 0 bases, with 9 bases left between them. The CDR3 totals 14 residues. For the CDR3, the DNA is TGTGCCAGCAGCTCGGACAACCTGAACACTGAAGCTTTCTTT. Translated, it gives CASSSDNLNTEAFF.

This clonotype was found a few times. The chain is built from TRBV7-6 and TRBJ2-1; 9 bases fit TRBD2. The ends lost 5 bases at V and 4 bases at J; junction bases unmatched: 9. Germline V gene sequence: CDR1 SGHVS, CDR2 FNYEAQ. The CDR3 has 16 residues. Here the CDR3 reads CASSPRLAETYNEQFF. The CDR3 DNA reads TGTGCCAGCAGCCCCCGACTAGCGGAGACGTACAATGAGCAGTTCTTC.

J is TRBJ2-1 and V is TRBV7-9; 9 bases are shared with TRBD2. V was pared by 5 bases and J by 9 bases, with 11 bases of the junction left unmatched. The germline V gene has CDR1 SEHNR and CDR2 FQNEAQ (reference sequence). CDR3 length: 15 residues. In nucleotides, the CDR3 is TGTGCCAGCAGCCGTATAGCGGGAGCCAGGGGTGAGCAGTTCTTC. Translated, it gives CASSRIAGARGEQFF.